This TCR beta chain was sequenced for a study of control samples from healthy donors and cancer patients. Trimming shortened V by 8 bases and J by 3 bases, and 19 bases separated the two germline ends. CDR1 is MDHEN and CDR2 is SYDVKM in the germline V gene. The CDR3 sequence is 15 residues long. Sequenced by immunoSEQ multiplex PCR; TCRdb stores in-frame clones only, minus some. The sample gives over 200,000 clones, roughly 80% of which show up once; more than 10% is in the top ten. This receptor was identified in a woman aged 55-70 years with lung cancer. The specimen was PBMCs. The chain carries TRBV28 and TRBJ1-1; TRBD1 is a possible D gene (5 bases). CDR3 in amino acids: CASPPRGGTDTEAFF. CDR3 nucleotide sequence: TGTGCCAGCCCTCCGCGGGGGGGAACGGACACTGAAGCTTTCTTT.